A selection of T cell receptor beta chains follows, all from one sample in a study of CD8 T cells in ankylosing spondylitis. TCRdb reprocessed the 5' RACE reads with MiXCR, giving one entry per CDR3 protein. The data hold under 200,000 distinct CDR3 sequences, with 9.8% observed a single time. The sequencing sample was made of blood, either unsorted or a sorted T cell fraction (not recorded which). Source of these receptors: a female donor with ankylosing spondylitis or in good health (not recorded which). The CDR3 runs from the conserved cysteine through the conserved F or W. Each record gives: V gene, D gene, J gene, clone size, CDR3 DNA, CDR3 protein. The D gene is left open where the match is weak. Clone size is shown for a subset of rows, as once, few, many or a class of expanded clone.

TRBV27	TRBD2	TRBJ2-5	few	TGTGCCAGCAGTTTAATGGCGGGAGAGGGAGAGACCCAGTACTTC	CASSLMAGEGETQYF
TRBV28	.	TRBJ2-1	many	TGTGCCAGCAGCACTCCCCCGTTCCATAATGAGCAGTTCTTC	CASSTPPFHNEQFF
TRBV5-4	.	TRBJ2-1	.	TGTGCCAGCAGCTTCGTCTCGGACAATGAGCAGTTCTTC	CASSFVSDNEQFF
TRBV6-2/TRBV6-3	TRBD2	TRBJ2-7	few	TGTGCCAGCAGTTACGACCCAAGACTAGCGGGAGGAGGCAGGTACGAGCAGTACTTC	CASSYDPRLAGGGRYEQYF
TRBV4-3	.	TRBJ2-1	.	TGCGCCAGCAGCCAAGATTCTCCAGTCCCTGAGCAGTTCTTC	CASSQDSPVPEQFF
TRBV3-1	.	TRBJ2-7	.	TGTGCCAGCAGCCAACCAGGGATCGAGCAGTACTTC	CASSQPGIEQYF
TRBV7-9	.	TRBJ2-2	.	TGTGCCAGCAGCTTAGCGCTAGCATCGGTCGGGGAGCTGTTTTTT	CASSLALASVGELFF
TRBV4-2	.	TRBJ2-2	.	TGTGCCAGCAGCCAACCCGGGACGGATTCCTCCGGGGAGCTGTTTTTT	CASSQPGTDSSGELFF
TRBV27	.	TRBJ2-5	.	TGTGCCAGCAGTTTAGCGGGGCGGAAGGAGACCCAGTACTTC	CASSLAGRKETQYF
TRBV9	TRBD1	TRBJ2-7	.	TGTGCCAGCAGCGTAGGGACAGGACCCCACTACGAGCAGTACTTC	CASSVGTGPHYEQYF
TRBV28	TRBD2	TRBJ2-1	few	TGTGCCAGCAGTTTAAGCCTAGCGGGTGAGCAGTTCTTC	CASSLSLAGEQFF
TRBV12-3/TRBV12-4	.	TRBJ2-1	many	TGTGCCAGCAGTTTATACTCTCTGAATGAGCAGTTCTTC	CASSLYSLNEQFF
TRBV20-1	.	TRBJ2-7	.	TGCAGTGCTAGAAGGGAGAGCTCCTACGAGCAGTACTTC	CSARRESSYEQYF
TRBV7-9	.	TRBJ2-1	many	TGTGCCAGCAGCTTAGGTAGCGGCAATGAGCAGTTCTTC	CASSLGSGNEQFF
TRBV11-1	TRBD1	TRBJ2-1	.	TGTGCCAGCAGCTCCAGGACAGGGCCAGTAGAGGAATCCTACAATGAGCAGTTCTTC	CASSSRTGPVEESYNEQFF
TRBV19	.	TRBJ1-5	many	TGTGCCAGTAATAACAGATCCCCATATTATAGCAATCAGCCCCAGCATTTT	CASNNRSPYYSNQPQHF
TRBV9	TRBD2	TRBJ2-1	.	TGTGCCAGCAGCGTGAGGACTAGCGGGAACAATGAGCAGTTCTTC	CASSVRTSGNNEQFF
TRBV30	.	TRBJ2-7	.	TGTGCCTGGACGGGGGTTAGCTCCTACGAGCAGTACTTC	CAWTGVSSYEQYF
TRBV7-6	.	TRBJ2-2	few	TGTGCCAGCAGCTTTTACCCAAGGACAGACAGCGGGGAGCTGTTTTTT	CASSFYPRTDSGELFF
TRBV29-1	.	TRBJ1-2	.	TGCAGCGTTGAAGATAGACAGCTTTATGGCTACACCTTC	CSVEDRQLYGYTF
TRBV7-9	.	TRBJ2-2	few	TGTGCCAGCAGCTTAGAATGGTGGAACACCGGGGAGCTGTTTTTT	CASSLEWWNTGELFF
TRBV20-1	.	TRBJ2-2	many	TGCAGTGCTAGAGGGGGAGACTCGAACACCGGGGAGCTGTTTTTT	CSARGGDSNTGELFF
TRBV27	TRBD2	TRBJ2-1	.	TGTGCCAGCAGTTTAGGCGGGAGTCTTTACAATGAGCAGTTCTTC	CASSLGGSLYNEQFF
TRBV7-6	.	TRBJ2-1	.	TGTGCCAGCAGGGAATATCGTGGCTCCTACAATGAGCAGTTCTTC	CASREYRGSYNEQFF
TRBV27	TRBD2	TRBJ2-7	.	TGTGCCAGCAGTCCCCTGCGGGAGATCTACGAGCAGTACTTC	CASSPLREIYEQYF
TRBV7-9	TRBD2	TRBJ2-1	many	TGTGCCAGCAGCGGACCCGGGACTAGCGAGAACAATGAGCAGTTCTTC	CASSGPGTSENNEQFF
TRBV12-3/TRBV12-4	.	TRBJ1-2	few	TGTGCCAGCAGTTCCCCGAATGGACTAACGGGTGGCTACACCTTC	CASSSPNGLTGGYTF
TRBV7-6	TRBD2	TRBJ2-3	many	TGTGCCAGCAGCTTACCTTGGACTAGCGGGAGGGCGACAGATACGCAGTATTTT	CASSLPWTSGRATDTQYF
TRBV5-1	TRBD2	TRBJ2-3	many	TGCGCCAGCAGCCCACGACTAGCAGCGGATACGCAGTATTTT	CASSPRLAADTQYF
TRBV7-2	.	TRBJ1-2	few	TGTGCCAGCAGCTTAGAACGGGAGGCAGACGACTGCTACACCTTC	CASSLEREADDCYTF
TRBV3-1	.	TRBJ2-1	few	TGTGCCAGCAGCCAAACCTACAATGAGCAGTTCTTC	CASSQTYNEQFF
TRBV11-3	TRBD2	TRBJ2-1	few	TGTGCCAGCAGCTTGGGGAGGGGTGATTACAATGAGCAGTTCTTC	CASSLGRGDYNEQFF
TRBV7-6	TRBD2	TRBJ2-1	few	TGTGCCAGCAGCCCTAGCGGGACACTCAATGAGCAGTTCTTC	CASSPSGTLNEQFF
TRBV9	.	TRBJ1-2	few	TGTGCCAGCAGCCCCAGCGATTCCCCTAACTATGGCTACACCTTC	CASSPSDSPNYGYTF
TRBV21-1	.	TRBJ2-2	.	TGTGCCAGCAGCAAAAGGCGGAGGGGGGAGCTGTTTTTT	CASSKRRRGELFF
TRBV20-1	TRBD2	TRBJ2-3	few	TGCAGTGCTAGGACTAGCGGGATCCCAGATACGCAGTATTTT	CSARTSGIPDTQYF
TRBV6-2/TRBV6-3	.	TRBJ2-7	few	TGTGCCAGCACCCAGGACCTCTACGAGCAGTACTTC	CASTQDLYEQYF
TRBV4-3	.	TRBJ1-2	.	TGCGCCAGCAGCCCGGACGGGGACTATGGCTACACCTTC	CASSPDGDYGYTF
TRBV4-3	.	TRBJ2-3	many	TGCGCCAGCAGCCAAGCCCGCCTGTCAAGGGGCGATACGCAGTATTTT	CASSQARLSRGDTQYF
TRBV7-9	TRBD2	TRBJ2-1	.	TGTGCCAGCAGCCCAGGGACTAGCGGGAGGTTTTACAATGAGCAGTTCTTC	CASSPGTSGRFYNEQFF
TRBV25-1	TRBD1	TRBJ2-5	many	TGTGCCAGCTCCGGGACAGGGGCCATAGACCAGTACTTC	CASSGTGAIDQYF
TRBV12-3/TRBV12-4	.	TRBJ1-1	.	TGTGCCAGCAGCAGAGGGGGGTACACTGAAGCTTTCTTT	CASSRGGYTEAFF
TRBV29-1	.	TRBJ2-6	few	TGCAGCGTTGAAGGGGGAGTCGGCCCCCCTGGGGCCAACGTCCTGACTTTC	CSVEGGVGPPGANVLTF
TRBV5-1	.	TRBJ2-2	many	TGCGCCAGCAGCTTGGGGGTTAGCGGCTTCACCGGGGAGCTGTTTTTT	CASSLGVSGFTGELFF
TRBV4-3	TRBD2	TRBJ2-1	few	TGCGCCAGCAGTCAAGAATGGGGGGGACGAAGTGAGCAGTTCTTC	CASSQEWGGRSEQFF
TRBV7-9	.	TRBJ2-7	few	TGTGCCAGCAGCCCACCCGGTCTCAGGGACGAGCAGTACTTC	CASSPPGLRDEQYF
TRBV6-5	.	TRBJ1-2	.	TGTGCCAGCAGTTACGGGGCAGGGTCCCCGTATGGCTACACCTTC	CASSYGAGSPYGYTF